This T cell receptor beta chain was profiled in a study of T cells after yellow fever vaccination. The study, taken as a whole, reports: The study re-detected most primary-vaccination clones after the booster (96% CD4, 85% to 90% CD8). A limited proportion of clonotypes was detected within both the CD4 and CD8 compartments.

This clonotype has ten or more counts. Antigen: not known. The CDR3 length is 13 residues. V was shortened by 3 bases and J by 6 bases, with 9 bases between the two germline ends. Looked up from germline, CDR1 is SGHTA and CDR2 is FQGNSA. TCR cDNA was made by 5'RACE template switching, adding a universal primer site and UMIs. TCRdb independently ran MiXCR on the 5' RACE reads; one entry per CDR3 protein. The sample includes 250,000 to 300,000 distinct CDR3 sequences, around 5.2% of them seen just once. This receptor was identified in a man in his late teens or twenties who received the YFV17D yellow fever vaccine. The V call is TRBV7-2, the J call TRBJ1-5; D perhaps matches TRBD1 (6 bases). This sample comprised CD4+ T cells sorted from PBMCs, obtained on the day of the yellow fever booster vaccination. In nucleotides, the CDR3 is TGTGCCAGCAGCTTGGGGGCCAGTCAGCCCCAGCATTTT. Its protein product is CASSLGASQPQHF.